A selection of T cell receptor beta chains follows, all from one sample in a study of CD8 T cells in ankylosing spondylitis. TCRdb redid the calling of the 5' RACE reads with MiXCR, one entry per CDR3 protein. The profile shows more than 650,000 distinct CDR3 sequences, about 11% of them singletons. Sequenced material: blood, either unsorted or a sorted T cell fraction (not recorded which). These receptors originate from a male donor with ankylosing spondylitis. CDR3s include the opening cysteine and the closing phenylalanine or tryptophan. D genes are given only for firm matches. Part of the rows lack a size; the others show once, few, many or a class for expanded clones.

cdr3_aa cdr3_nt v_call d_call j_call clone_size
CASSYLRAANIQYF TGTGCCAGCAGTTACCTCCGGGCAGCAAACATTCAGTACTTC TRBV6-5 . TRBJ2-4 .
CASSLGGVGTDTQYF TGTGCCAGCAGCCTCGGCGGGGTTGGCACAGATACGCAGTATTTT TRBV3-1 . TRBJ2-3 many
CASSPDGHNSPLHF TGCGCCAGCAGTCCGGACGGGCATAATTCACCCCTCCACTTT TRBV5-1 . TRBJ1-6 few
CASSSQGGRSTEAFF TGCGCCAGCAGCTCCCAGGGAGGTAGGTCCACTGAAGCTTTCTTT TRBV5-1 . TRBJ1-1 few
CSARQIREKLFF TGCAGTGCTAGACAGATAAGGGAAAAACTGTTTTTT TRBV20-1 . TRBJ1-4 .
CAISESSSYEQYF TGTGCCATCAGTGAGTCCAGCTCCTACGAGCAGTACTTC TRBV10-3 . TRBJ2-7 many
CASSYDYGAVAYTQYF TGTGCCAGCAGTTACGACTACGGGGCGGTTGCGTATACGCAGTATTTT TRBV6-2/TRBV6-3 . TRBJ2-3 .
CSARVGTAAYEQYF TGCAGTGCTAGAGTAGGGACAGCCGCCTACGAGCAGTACTTC TRBV20-1 TRBD1 TRBJ2-7 .
CSADPRPDTQYF TGCAGTGCCGATCCCCGTCCAGATACGCAGTATTTT TRBV20-1 . TRBJ2-3 many
CASSTFRGLSYNSPLHF TGTGCCAGCAGTACCTTCCGGGGCCTAAGCTATAATTCACCCCTCCACTTT TRBV28 . TRBJ1-6 .
CATRQGNTGELFF TGTGCCACCCGCCAGGGCAACACCGGGGAGCTGTTTTTT TRBV15 . TRBJ2-2 few
CASSLKDFLDEQFF TGCGCCAGCAGCTTAAAGGACTTTCTCGATGAGCAGTTCTTC TRBV5-1 . TRBJ2-1 few
CASSPTALQGVQPQHF TGCGCCAGCAGCCCCACTGCCCTGCAGGGCGTGCAGCCCCAGCATTTT TRBV4-3 . TRBJ1-5 few
CASSLVGQGSSPLHF TGCGCCAGCAGCTTGGTTGGGCAGGGGAGTTCACCCCTCCACTTT TRBV5-1 . TRBJ1-6 many
CASSYLIGSRFTQYEQYF TGTGCCAGCAGTTACCTTATCGGATCCCGTTTTACGCAATACGAGCAGTACTTC TRBV6-5 . TRBJ2-7 many
CASSQGGFWTDTQYF TGTGCCAGCAGCCAAGGCGGGTTCTGGACAGATACGCAGTATTTT TRBV4-2 . TRBJ2-3 many
CASSHLPPYEQYF TGTGCCAGCAGCCACCTTCCCCCCTACGAGCAGTACTTC TRBV6-2/TRBV6-3 . TRBJ2-7 .
CSVDIGGGPPGSNEQFF TGCAGCGTTGATATCGGGGGGGGCCCCCCCGGTAGCAATGAGCAGTTCTTC TRBV29-1 TRBD2 TRBJ2-1 many
CASSQDWSSYNEQFF TGCGCCAGCAGCCAGGACTGGAGCTCCTACAATGAGCAGTTCTTC TRBV5-1 . TRBJ2-1 .
CSAHRTSGSYEQYF TGCAGTGCTCATCGGACTAGCGGGAGCTACGAGCAGTACTTC TRBV20-1 TRBD2 TRBJ2-7 .
CSARLLGDTQYF TGCAGTGCTAGACTATTGGGTGATACGCAGTATTTT TRBV20-1 . TRBJ2-3 .
CSATGQPIAKNIQYF TGCAGTGCCACGGGACAGCCTATAGCCAAAAACATTCAGTACTTC TRBV20-1 TRBD1 TRBJ2-4 .
CATSRDSRYGQPQHF TGTGCCACCAGCAGAGATTCCAGGTATGGTCAGCCCCAGCATTTT TRBV15 . TRBJ1-5 few
CATQSGANYGYTF TGTGCCACCCAGTCAGGGGCGAACTATGGCTACACCTTC TRBV24-1 . TRBJ1-2 .
CASTEQGASVYGYTF TGTGCCAGCACCGAACAGGGGGCCTCAGTCTATGGCTACACCTTC TRBV6-1 TRBD1 TRBJ1-2 .
CASSFAGNIQYF TGCGCCAGCAGCTTTGCAGGGAACATTCAGTACTTC TRBV5-1 . TRBJ2-4 .
CASRPGVLAAYEQYF TGCGCCAGCAGACCAGGTGTCCTAGCGGCCTACGAGCAGTACTTC TRBV5-1 TRBD2 TRBJ2-7 many
CSARGRLTQYF TGCAGTGCTAGGGGGCGTTTGACGCAGTACTTC TRBV20-1 . TRBJ2-7 many
CSIQSAGADSHYGYTF TGCAGCATCCAATCCGCAGGGGCGGACTCACACTATGGCTACACCTTC TRBV29-1 . TRBJ1-2 .
CSARESGRTNTGELFF TGCAGTGCTAGAGAGAGCGGGAGGACCAACACCGGGGAGCTGTTTTTT TRBV20-1 TRBD2 TRBJ2-2 .
CSAADRENEQFF TGCAGCGCGGCCGACAGGGAAAATGAGCAGTTCTTC TRBV29-1 TRBD1 TRBJ2-1 many
CAISDPQGFTEAFF TGTGCCATCAGTGATCCACAGGGGTTCACTGAAGCTTTCTTT TRBV10-3 TRBD1 TRBJ1-1 .
CASSPKGTGKKLFF TGCGCCAGCAGCCCAAAGGGGACAGGGAAAAAACTGTTTTTT TRBV4-1 TRBD1 TRBJ1-4 few
CASSGDRESEQYF TGTGCCAGCAGTGGGGACAGGGAAAGCGAGCAGTACTTC TRBV12-3/TRBV12-4 TRBD1 TRBJ2-7 .
CSASSGRGYTF TGCAGTGCTAGTTCTGGGAGAGGCTACACCTTC TRBV20-1 . TRBJ1-2 few
CASSLEYVGNEQFF TGTGCCAGCAGCTTAGAGTACGTGGGAAATGAGCAGTTCTTC TRBV7-9 . TRBJ2-1 .
CASSPSGRGTGELFF TGTGCCAGCAGCCCTAGCGGGAGAGGTACCGGGGAGCTGTTTTTT TRBV7-9 TRBD2 TRBJ2-2 few
CSSGRTASNYGYTF TGCAGTTCGGGGCGGACAGCCTCTAACTATGGCTACACCTTC TRBV20-1 . TRBJ1-2 .
CASSPVQDRFYETQYF TGTGCCAGCAGCCCCGTCCAAGACAGGTTCTACGAGACCCAGTACTTC TRBV7-6 . TRBJ2-5 .
CASSPRGLENYGYTF TGTGCCAGCAGCCCCAGAGGGCTTGAGAACTATGGCTACACCTTC TRBV3-1 . TRBJ1-2 few
CSARQRAAGTEAFF TGCAGTGCTAGACAAAGGGCGGCGGGCACTGAAGCTTTCTTT TRBV20-1 . TRBJ1-1 .
CASSRDKYTEAFF TGTGCCAGCAGTAGGGACAAATACACTGAAGCTTTCTTT TRBV6-2/TRBV6-3 . TRBJ1-1 .
CASSSRQGDYNEQFF TGTGCCAGCAGCTCCCGACAGGGGGACTACAATGAGCAGTTCTTC TRBV7-3 TRBD1 TRBJ2-1 .
CSVQPTRYTGELFF TGCAGCGTTCAACCCACCCGTTACACCGGGGAGCTGTTTTTT TRBV29-1 . TRBJ2-2 .
CASSYSGLAGAYEQYF TGTGCCAGCAGTTATTCCGGACTAGCGGGGGCCTACGAGCAGTACTTC TRBV6-5 TRBD2 TRBJ2-7 .
CASSLAAQAGELFF TGTGCCAGCAGCTTAGCGGCCCAGGCCGGGGAGCTGTTTTTT TRBV7-2 . TRBJ2-2 few